This T cell receptor beta chain was recovered during a study of Tregs in tolerant kidney transplant recipients. The CDR3 loop spans 16 amino acids. Per the germline V gene, CDR1 is SGHRS and CDR2 is YFSETQ. The V end lost 0 bases, the J end lost 4 bases, and 14 bases lay between the germline ends. The assay was immunoSEQ multiplex PCR, and TCRdb's table has in-frame clones only and misses some. The table has about 240,000 clones, 84% seen once; the top ten hold 0.5% to 0.65%. V gene TRBV5-1 combines with J gene TRBJ2-1; D remains ambiguous. The TCR comes from a human donor in good health. The sample comprised CD4+ T cells from blood. The CDR3 here is CASSLVGGLGYNEQFF. DNA for the CDR3: TGCGCCAGCAGCTTGGTCGGCGGTTTGGGATACAATGAGCAGTTCTTC.